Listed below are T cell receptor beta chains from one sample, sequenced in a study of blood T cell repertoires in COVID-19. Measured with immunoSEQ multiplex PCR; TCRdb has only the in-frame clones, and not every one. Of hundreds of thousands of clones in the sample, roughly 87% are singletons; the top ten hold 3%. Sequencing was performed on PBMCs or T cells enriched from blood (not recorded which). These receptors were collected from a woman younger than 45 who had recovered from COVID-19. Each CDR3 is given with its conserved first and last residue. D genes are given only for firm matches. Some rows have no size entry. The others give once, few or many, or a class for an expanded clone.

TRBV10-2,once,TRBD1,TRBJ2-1,TGCGCCAGCAGTGGACAGGGGGCTGGTAATGAGCAGTTCTTC,CASSGQGAGNEQFF
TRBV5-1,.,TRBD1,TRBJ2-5,TGCGCCAGCCACGGACAGGGGGGAGAGACCCAGTACTTC,CASHGQGGETQYF
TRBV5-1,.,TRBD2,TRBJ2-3,TGCGCCAGCAGCACGGAGCTGTCTAGCGGGGGGATCACAGATACGCAGTATTTT,CASSTELSSGGITDTQYF
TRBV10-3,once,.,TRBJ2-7,TGTGCCATCAGTGAGTACGAGGGAGTGGGCGAGCAGTACTTC,CAISEYEGVGEQYF
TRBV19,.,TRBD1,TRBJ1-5,TGTGCCAGTAGTTACAGGGGGCTTGGGCAGCCCCAGCATTTT,CASSYRGLGQPQHF
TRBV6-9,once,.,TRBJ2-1,TGTGCCAGCAGTTATCTACGGGAGTCGGGCGATGAGCAGTTCTTC,CASSYLRESGDEQFF
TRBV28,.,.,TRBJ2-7,TGTGCCAGCAGCTCGAGCTCCTACGAGCAGTACTTC,CASSSSSYEQYF
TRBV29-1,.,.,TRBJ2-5,TGCAGCGTTGAAGATGGACAGAAAGAGACCCAGTACTTC,CSVEDGQKETQYF
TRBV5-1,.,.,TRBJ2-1,TGCGCCAGCAGCTTGGGTCAGGTTGAGCAGTTCTTC,CASSLGQVEQFF
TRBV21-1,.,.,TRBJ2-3,TGTGCCAGCACCAATCAGGGGCCGCCTTACCGCACAGATACGCAGTATTTT,CASTNQGPPYRTDTQYF
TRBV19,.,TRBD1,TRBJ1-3,TGTGCCAGTAGTCCGGGGACAGCTGGAAACACCATATATTTT,CASSPGTAGNTIYF
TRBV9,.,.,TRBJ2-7,TGTGCCAGCAGCGGGGGACCTAGGGGGTCTGTCGGTGGGCAGTACTTC,CASSGGPRGSVGGQYF
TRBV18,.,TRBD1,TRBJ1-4,TGTGCCAGCGCGCAGGACAGGGGGAATGAAAAACTGTTTTTT,CASAQDRGNEKLFF
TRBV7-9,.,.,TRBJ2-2,TGTGCCAGCAGCTTAGAGGCAGGTGAAACCGGGGAGCTGTTTTTT,CASSLEAGETGELFF
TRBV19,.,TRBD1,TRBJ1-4,TGTGCCAGTAGTCCCCAGGGGGCCGGTGAAAAACTGTTTTTT,CASSPQGAGEKLFF
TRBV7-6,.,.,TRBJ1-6,TGTGCCAGCAGCCCCCTTCCGCCTTCGAGCTCCTATAATTCACCCCTCCACTTT,CASSPLPPSSSYNSPLHF
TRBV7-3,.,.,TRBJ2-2,TGTGCCAGCAGCTTAACGTCGGGAACCGGGGAGCTGTTTTTT,CASSLTSGTGELFF
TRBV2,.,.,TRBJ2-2,TGTGCCAGCAGTGAATTCCCGATCCTAGCAGGCGGGGAGCTGTTTTTT,CASSEFPILAGGELFF
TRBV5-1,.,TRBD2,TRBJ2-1,TGCGCCAGCAGCTTGCGGGGACTAGAGGCTGAGCAGTTCTTC,CASSLRGLEAEQFF
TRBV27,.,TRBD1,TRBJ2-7,TGTGCCAGCAGTGACCGGACAGGGGCCTACGAGCAGTACTTC,CASSDRTGAYEQYF
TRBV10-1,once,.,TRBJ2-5,TGCGCCAGCAGAGGAGAGTGGGTGAGTGAGACCCAGTACTTC,CASRGEWVSETQYF
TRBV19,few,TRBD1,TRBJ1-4,TGTGCCAGTAGTATACTCCAGGGGGGCGATGAAAAACTGTTTTTT,CASSILQGGDEKLFF
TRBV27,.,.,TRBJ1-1,TGTGCCAGCAGTTGGGGGCCGAGAACTAACACTGAAGCTTTCTTT,CASSWGPRTNTEAFF
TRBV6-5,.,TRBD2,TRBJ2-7,TGTGCCAGCAGCCTAGGGACTAGCGCGGACGAGCAGTACTTC,CASSLGTSADEQYF
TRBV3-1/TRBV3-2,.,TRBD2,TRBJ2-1,TGTGCCAGCAGCCGAGGACTAGCGGGGGAGTTGTGGCAGTTCTTC,CASSRGLAGELWQFF
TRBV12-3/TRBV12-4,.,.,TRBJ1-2,TGTGCCAGCAGTTTAAGGGGTCAAAATGGCTACACCTTC,CASSLRGQNGYTF
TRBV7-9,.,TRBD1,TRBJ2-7,TGTGCCAGCAGCATGGACGACAGGGGGCTTGGTTACGAGCAGTACTTC,CASSMDDRGLGYEQYF
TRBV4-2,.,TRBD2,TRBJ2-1,TGTGCCAGCAGCCATAGCGGGAAAACCTACAATGAGCAGTTCTTC,CASSHSGKTYNEQFF
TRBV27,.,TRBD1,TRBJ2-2,TGTGCCAGCAGTACGACAGGGGGCACCGGGGAGCTGTTTTTT,CASSTTGGTGELFF
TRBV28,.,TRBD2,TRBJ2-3,TGTGCCAGCAGTCGTCGGGGTAGCGGGAGATTAGATACGCAGTATTTT,CASSRRGSGRLDTQYF
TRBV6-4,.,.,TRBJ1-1,TGTGCCAGCAGTCCCGCGGGGCAGCCGAACACTGAAGCTTTCTTT,CASSPAGQPNTEAFF
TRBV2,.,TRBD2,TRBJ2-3,TGTGCCAGCAGAGCTAGCGGGAGTGTGTTTGGCACAGATACGCAGTATTTT,CASRASGSVFGTDTQYF
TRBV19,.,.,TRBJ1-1,TGTGCCAGTAATGCGGGTACCACTGAAGCTTTCTTT,CASNAGTTEAFF
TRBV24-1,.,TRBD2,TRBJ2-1,TGTGCCACCAGTGGTATGGCGAGCGGGAGCAATGAGCAGTTCTTC,CATSGMASGSNEQFF
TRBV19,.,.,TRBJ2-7,TGTGCCAGTAGTATCGACAGACAGGCCTACGAGCAGTACTTC,CASSIDRQAYEQYF
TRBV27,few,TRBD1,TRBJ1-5,TGTGCCAGCAGTTACGGACAGGGACAAGGGCCCCAGCATTTT,CASSYGQGQGPQHF
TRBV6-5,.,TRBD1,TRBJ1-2,TGTGCCAGCAGTTCCACGGACAGGGGAGGCTACACCTTC,CASSSTDRGGYTF
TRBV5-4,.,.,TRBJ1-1,TGTGCCAGCAGCCTCCTGGACAGTAACACTGAAGCTTTCTTT,CASSLLDSNTEAFF